Listed here are 18 T cell receptor beta chains from one sample, sequenced in a study of CD8 T cells in Susac syndrome. Random hexamers served to reverse transcribe roughly 0.45 to 1 ug RNA. TCRdb reprocessed the immunoSEQ multiplex PCR reads via MiXCR and lists one record per CDR3 protein. The top ten hold about 0.094% of the sample, which has about 200,000 distinct CDR3 sequences, 85% to 95% seen once. What was sequenced was CD4+ T cells from PBMCs. The receptors here all came from a human donor in good health.

The chain couples TRBV18 to TRBJ1-2; 8 nucleotides match TRBD1. V lost 6 bases and J lost 3; bases outside the gene matches: 9. This CDR3 comprises 15 residues. CDR1 and CDR2 from the germline V gene are KGHSH and LQKENI. The CDR3 here is CASSGTGGLDYGYTF. The CDR3 DNA reads TGTGCCAGCTCTGGGACAGGCGGTTTGGACTATGGCTACACCTTC.

The chain has TRBV20-1 and TRBJ2-3; the match to TRBD1 covers 7 bases. Germline V lookup: CDR1 DFQATT, CDR2 SNEGSKA (reference sequence). This CDR3 contains 16 residues. V lost 6 bases to trimming and J lost 1 base; unmatched junction nucleotides: 13. CDR3 region: CSAFSGQASGTDTQYF. CDR3 nucleotide sequence: TGCAGTGCCTTCTCCGGACAGGCATCCGGCACAGATACGCAGTATTTT.

CDR3 nucleotide sequence: TGTGCCATCAGTGAACAGCAAGAGACCCAGTACTTC. This gives the protein CAISEQQETQYF. This sequence joins TRBV10-3 and TRBJ2-5; D is ambiguous. Germline lookup yields CDR1 ENHRY and CDR2 SYGVKD. V gave up 3 bases and J gave up 2 bases, with 4 bases separating them. The CDR3 covers 12 residues.

The chain links TRBV7-9 to TRBJ1-1; 8 nucleotides align to TRBD1. The CDR3 contains 15 residues. The V and J ends lost 1 base and 4 bases, in that order; junction bases with no gene match: 5. The germline CDR1 and CDR2 sequences are SEHNR and FQNEAQ (reference sequence). The CDR3 spells CASSLEQGAGTEAFF. The CDR3 nucleotides are TGTGCCAGCAGCTTAGAGCAGGGGGCAGGCACTGAAGCTTTCTTT.

The CDR3 region is CSAVEEGYNYGYTF. The CDR3 nucleotides are TGCAGTGCGGTTGAGGAGGGGTATAACTATGGCTACACCTTC. The chain recombines TRBV20-1 with TRBJ1-2, with D perhaps TRBD1 (5 bases). This CDR3 has 14 amino acids. The germline CDR1 and CDR2 sequences are DFQATT and SNEGSKA (reference sequence). V shed 6 bases and J shed 1 base, with 15 bases lying between them.

The chain has TRBV6-2 or TRBV6-3 and TRBJ2-7; TRBD1 matches at 8 bases. Germline trimming cut 6 bases from V and 5 bases from J; bases unmatched to any gene: 9. This CDR3 has 14 residues. The germline CDR1 and CDR2 sequences are MNHEY and SVGEGT. The chain's CDR3 is CASSSPQDRDEQYV. CDR3 sequence (DNA): TGTGCCAGCAGCTCCCCACAGGACAGGGACGAGCAGTACGTC.

The genes are TRBV30 and TRBJ2-5; D not certain. There are 12 residues in the CDR3. Trimming stripped 1 base from V and 1 base from J, with 4 bases between. Germline V gene data show CDR1 as GTSNPN and CDR2 as SVGIG (reference sequence). This CDR3 is CAWSAGQETQYF. Here the CDR3 DNA reads TGTGCCTGGAGTGCCGGCCAAGAGACCCAGTACTTC. Based on the CDR3 plus reference TRBV30 and TRBJ2-5, the full variable domain is SQTIHQWPATLVQPVGSPLSLECTVEGTSNPNLYWYRQAAGRGLQLLFYSVGIGQISSEVPQNLSASRPQDRQFILSSKKLLLSDSGFYLCAWSAGQETQYFGPGTRLLVL.

J is TRBJ2-4 and V is TRBV12-3 or TRBV12-4, with D possibly TRBD1 on 5 matching bases. The CDR3 has 13 amino acids. The ends were cut back, 8 bases at V and 8 bases at J, with 16 bases in the middle. CDR3 sequence: CASANLGPDIQYF. Written as DNA, the CDR3 is TGTGCCAGCGCTAACTTGGGGCCGGACATTCAGTACTTC.

The V gene is TRBV27, the J gene TRBJ2-2, with D perhaps TRBD1 or TRBD2 (5 bases each). Germline-derived CDR1 and CDR2 are MNHEY and SMNVEV (reference sequence). The V and J ends lost 4 bases and 7 bases respectively, with 13 bases between them. This CDR3 contains 14 residues. The CDR3 DNA reads as TGTGCCAGCAGTTCGGCATGGGGGAACGGGGAGCTGTTTTTT. Amino acids: CASSSAWGNGELFF.

The V and J genes are TRBV24-1 and TRBJ1-1, with D perhaps matching TRBD1 (6 bases). Per the germline V gene, CDR1 is KGHDR and CDR2 is SFDVKD. The CDR3 covers 12 residues. Trimming removed 4 bases at V and 9 bases at J, with 11 bases between. CDR3 DNA: TGTGCCACCAGTGACCGGACAGCACAAGCTTTCTTT. Protein sequence: CATSDRTAQAFF.

The rearrangement joins TRBV7-9 to TRBJ2-1; the match to TRBD2 covers 9 bases. CDR1 SEHNR and CDR2 FQNEAQ come from the germline V gene (reference sequence). The CDR3 contains 14 residues. The V and J ends lost 3 bases and 8 bases, in that order; junction bases with no gene match: 5. The CDR3 nucleotides are TGTGCCAGCAGCTTGGTAGCGGGAGCTGATGAGCAGTTCTTC. Amino acids: CASSLVAGADEQFF.

V gene TRBV27 combines with J gene TRBJ2-7; 7 bases are a match to TRBD1. From germline, CDR1 is MNHEY and CDR2 SMNVEV (reference sequence). After removal of 3 bases from V and 3 bases from J, the junction contained 11 bases not matched to a gene. The length of the CDR3 is 16 residues. CDR3 in amino acids: CASSFIYSTGDYEQYV. The DNA for the CDR3 is TGTGCCAGCAGTTTTATTTACTCCACAGGGGACTACGAGCAGTACGTC.

The chain combines TRBV30 with TRBJ1-1; no clear D gene. Germline V gene lookup returns CDR1 GTSNPN and CDR2 SVGIG (reference sequence). This CDR3 is 12 amino acids long. V was cut by 3 bases and J by 5 bases, with 10 bases left in between. This chain's CDR3 is CAWSGMGTEAFF. The CDR3 DNA sequence: TGTGCCTGGAGCGGGATGGGTACTGAAGCTTTCTTT.

The genes are TRBV29-1 and TRBJ2-7; D is possibly TRBD1 (6 bases). V lost 5 bases, J lost 1 base, and 12 bases lay in between. This CDR3 contains 13 residues. Looked up from germline, CDR1 is SQVTM and CDR2 is ANQGSEA. Here the CDR3 DNA reads TGCAGCGTTCAAGGGGGTGAATCCTACGAGCAGTACTTC. As protein: CSVQGGESYEQYF.

This chain uses TRBV24-1 with TRBJ1-5, with a possible D match to TRBD1 (5 bases). The CDR3 spans 15 residues. The germline V and J ends were trimmed by 9 bases and 0 bases, with 14 bases remaining between them. Germline V CDR1 and CDR2: KGHDR, SFDVKD. The CDR3 DNA follows: TGTGCCACCGCTCCCGGGACGGATAGCAATCAGCCCCAGCATTTT. It codes for CATAPGTDSNQPQHF.

V is TRBV9 and J is TRBJ1-5; unclear D gene. Germline loops: CDR1 SGDLS, CDR2 YYNGEE. V lost 3 bases and J 6 bases, leaving 10 bases between the germline ends. The CDR3 contains 13 residues. CDR3 in amino acids: CASSAGPSQPQHF. CDR3 bases: TGTGCCAGCAGCGCAGGACCTAGTCAGCCCCAGCATTTT.

V is TRBV20-1 and J is TRBJ2-7, with 8 bases identical to TRBD2. Germline values: CDR1 DFQATT, CDR2 SNEGSKA (reference sequence). J gave up 4 bases and V 0 bases, and 8 bases lay outside the gene matches. This CDR3 has 15 residues. The CDR3 DNA sequence: TGCAGTGCTAGAGATGGGGGAGCGGGGGCTTACGAGCAGTACTTC. Protein product: CSARDGGAGAYEQYF.

The chain couples TRBV25-1 to TRBJ2-2; TRBD1 matches 8 bases. Looked up from germline, CDR1 is MGHDK and CDR2 is SYGVNS. This CDR3 region has 14 residues. After removal of 6 bases from V and 0 bases from J, the junction contained 0 bases not matched to a gene. In DNA form, the CDR3 reads TGTGCCAGCAGGGGACAGGCGAACACCGGGGAGCTGTTTTTT. This encodes CASRGQANTGELFF.